This TCR beta chain was identified during a study of blood T cells in healthy people across ages. This clonotype was counted a few times. Its antigen is still unknown. Using a J-beta primer mix together with a sample-barcoded 5' primer, a second PCR was run for roughly 7 to 12 cycles. MiXCR, applied by TCRdb to the 5' RACE reads, yields one record per CDR3 protein. The sample records around 1.5 million distinct CDR3 sequences, almost 35% being singletons. Study results and limitations: Observed TCR beta diversity per million T cells went down as age went up. This fall followed a roughly linear course with age.

Germline V gene data show CDR1 as SQVTM and CDR2 as ANQGSEA. V was clipped by 0 bases and J by 3 bases, with 11 bases between them. This CDR3 has 14 residues. Sequencing used blood. The TCR sequence derives from a young woman in good health. J is TRBJ1-1 and V is TRBV29-1; D gene uncertain. The CDR3 coding sequence is TGCAGCGTTGAAGATCTTGGGGTTGACACTGAAGCTTTCTTT. This codes for CSVEDLGVDTEAFF.